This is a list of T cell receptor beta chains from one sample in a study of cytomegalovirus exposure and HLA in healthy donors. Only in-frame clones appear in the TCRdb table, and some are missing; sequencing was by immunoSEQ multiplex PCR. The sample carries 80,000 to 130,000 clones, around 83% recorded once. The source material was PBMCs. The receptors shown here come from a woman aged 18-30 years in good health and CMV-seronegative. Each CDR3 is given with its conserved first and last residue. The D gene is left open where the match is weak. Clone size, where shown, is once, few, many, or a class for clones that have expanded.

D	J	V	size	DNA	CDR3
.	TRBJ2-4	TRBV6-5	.	TGTGCCAGCAGTTACTCGAACAGAGGGATGAACATTCAGTACTTC	CASSYSNRGMNIQYF
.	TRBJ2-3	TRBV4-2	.	TGTGCCAGCAGCCAAGAATGGCCGCACACAGATACGCAGTATTTT	CASSQEWPHTDTQYF
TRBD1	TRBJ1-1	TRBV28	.	TGTGCCAGCAGTCCCGCTGGGACAGGGGGTCTGAACACTGAAGCTTTCTTT	CASSPAGTGGLNTEAFF
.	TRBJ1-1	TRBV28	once	TGTGCCAGCAGTAACACTTTGCGGGCTGGGGACACTGAAGCTTTCTTT	CASSNTLRAGDTEAFF
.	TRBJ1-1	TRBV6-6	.	TGTGCCAGCATGCTACTCGAGAACACTGAAGCTTTCTTT	CASMLLENTEAFF
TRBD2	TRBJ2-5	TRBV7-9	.	TGTGCCAGCAGCACCCCTAGCGGGGTCGGACAAGAGACCCAGTACTTC	CASSTPSGVGQETQYF
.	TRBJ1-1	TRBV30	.	TGTGCCTGGAGACACTATAACACTGAAGCTTTCTTT	CAWRHYNTEAFF
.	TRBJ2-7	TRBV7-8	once	TGTGCCAGCAGCTTAGGAGGGACAAAAACTTACTCCTACGAGCAGTACTTC	CASSLGGTKTYSYEQYF
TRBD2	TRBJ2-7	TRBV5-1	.	TGCGCCAGCAGCTTGGAGGCGGGGGGGCCCGAGCAGTACTTC	CASSLEAGGPEQYF
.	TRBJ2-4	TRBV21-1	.	TGTGCCAGCAGCAAAAAGCGGACCCTTATACCCAAAAACATTCAGTACTTC	CASSKKRTLIPKNIQYF
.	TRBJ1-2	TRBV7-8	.	TGTGCCAGCAGCTTAGCACTGGATAGGGAGGTCACCTTC	CASSLALDREVTF
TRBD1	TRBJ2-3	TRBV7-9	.	TGTGCCAGCAGCTTAAGGACAGGTTGGTCCACAGATACGCAGTATTTT	CASSLRTGWSTDTQYF
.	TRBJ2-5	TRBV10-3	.	TGTGCCATCAGTGACCCCGTGACAGAAATCCAAGAGACCCAGTACTTC	CAISDPVTEIQETQYF
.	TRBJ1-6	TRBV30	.	TGTGCCTGGAGGCTGACAGATTCACCCCTCCACTTT	CAWRLTDSPLHF
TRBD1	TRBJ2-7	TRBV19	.	TGTGCCAGTAGGAGGGACAGGCAATCCTACGAGCAGTACTTC	CASRRDRQSYEQYF
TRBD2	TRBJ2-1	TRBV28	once	TGTGCCAGCAGTGATGCTACTAGCGTCCTTTACAATGAGCAGTTCTTC	CASSDATSVLYNEQFF
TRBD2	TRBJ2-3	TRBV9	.	TGTGCCAGCAGCGCCACTAGCGGGAGGCGCACAGATACGCAGTATTTT	CASSATSGRRTDTQYF
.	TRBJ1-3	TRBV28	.	TGTGCCAGCAGCTCCCCCGGGGGTGGGGGAAACACCATATATTTT	CASSSPGGGGNTIYF
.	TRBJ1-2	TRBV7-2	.	TGTGCCAGCAGCCTCCTGGAACAGACAGCTAACTATGGCTACACCTTC	CASSLLEQTANYGYTF
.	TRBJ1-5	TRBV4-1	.	TGCGCCAGCAGCTACCGAGACAGGACAAATCAGCCCCAGCATTTT	CASSYRDRTNQPQHF
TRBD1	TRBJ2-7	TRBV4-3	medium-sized	TGCGCCAGCAGCCAATCAGGGACAGACACTTGGGCCGAGCAGTACTTC	CASSQSGTDTWAEQYF
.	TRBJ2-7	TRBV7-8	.	TGTGCCAGCAGCTCCTCAGACTACGAGCAGTACTTC	CASSSSDYEQYF
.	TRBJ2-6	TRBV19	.	TGTGCCAGTAGTATAATCTCGGGGGCCAACGTCCTGACTTTC	CASSIISGANVLTF
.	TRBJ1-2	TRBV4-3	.	TGCGCCAGCAGCCAAGATCGAGGGGGCTATGGCTACACCTTC	CASSQDRGGYGYTF
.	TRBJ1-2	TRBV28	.	TGTGCCAGCACCTCGTCAGGGCCCTATGGCTACACCTTC	CASTSSGPYGYTF
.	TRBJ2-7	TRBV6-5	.	TGTGCCAGCAGTTACAAGGAGGCCGGTTCCTACGAGCAGTACTTC	CASSYKEAGSYEQYF
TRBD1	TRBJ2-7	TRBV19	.	TGTGCCAGTAGTTCGCACAGGGGGCTCTACGAGCAGTACTTC	CASSSHRGLYEQYF
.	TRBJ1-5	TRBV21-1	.	TGTGCCAGCAGCAAAGCTCCGACAGTAGGTATTTGCAATCAGCCCCAGCATTTT	CASSKAPTVGICNQPQHF
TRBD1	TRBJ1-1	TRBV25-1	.	TGTGCCAGCACTATAGGGGGCGGCACTGAAGCTTTCTTT	CASTIGGGTEAFF